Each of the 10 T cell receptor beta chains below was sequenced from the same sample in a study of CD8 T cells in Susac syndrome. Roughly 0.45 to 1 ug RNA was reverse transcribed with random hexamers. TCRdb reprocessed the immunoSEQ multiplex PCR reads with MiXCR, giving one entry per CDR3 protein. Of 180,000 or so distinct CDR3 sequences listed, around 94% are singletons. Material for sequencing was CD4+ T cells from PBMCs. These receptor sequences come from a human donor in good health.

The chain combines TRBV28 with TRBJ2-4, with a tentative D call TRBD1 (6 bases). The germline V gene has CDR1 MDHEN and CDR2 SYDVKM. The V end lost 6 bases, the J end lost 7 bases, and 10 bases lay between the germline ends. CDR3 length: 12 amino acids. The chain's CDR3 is CASRTQGNIQYF. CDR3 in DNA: TGTGCCAGCAGAACGCAGGGGAACATTCAGTACTTC.

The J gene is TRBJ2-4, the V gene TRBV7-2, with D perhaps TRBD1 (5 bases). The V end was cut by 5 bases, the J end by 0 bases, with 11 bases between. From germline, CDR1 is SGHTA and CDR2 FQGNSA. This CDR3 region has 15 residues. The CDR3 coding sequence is TGTGCCAGCAGCACACAGACAGTAGCCAAAAACATTCAGTACTTC. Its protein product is CASSTQTVAKNIQYF.

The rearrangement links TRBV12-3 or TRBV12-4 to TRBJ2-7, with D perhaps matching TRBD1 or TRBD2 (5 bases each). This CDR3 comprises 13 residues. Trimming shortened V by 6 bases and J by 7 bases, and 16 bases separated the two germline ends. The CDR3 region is CASRWGPEGEQYF. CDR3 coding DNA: TGTGCCAGCAGATGGGGACCCGAGGGTGAGCAGTACTTC.

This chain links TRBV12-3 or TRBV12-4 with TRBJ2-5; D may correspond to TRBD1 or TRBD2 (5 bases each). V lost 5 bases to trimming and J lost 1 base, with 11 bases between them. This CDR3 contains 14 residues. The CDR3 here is CASSTRDGQETQYF. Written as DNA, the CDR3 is TGTGCCAGCAGTACACGGGACGGCCAAGAGACCCAGTACTTC.

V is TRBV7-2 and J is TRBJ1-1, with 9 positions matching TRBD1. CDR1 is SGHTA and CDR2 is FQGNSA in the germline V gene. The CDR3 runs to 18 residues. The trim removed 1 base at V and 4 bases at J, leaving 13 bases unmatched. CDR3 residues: CASSLVGGTGMYGTEAFF. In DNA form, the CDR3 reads TGTGCCAGCAGCTTAGTAGGAGGGACAGGGATGTACGGCACTGAAGCTTTCTTT.

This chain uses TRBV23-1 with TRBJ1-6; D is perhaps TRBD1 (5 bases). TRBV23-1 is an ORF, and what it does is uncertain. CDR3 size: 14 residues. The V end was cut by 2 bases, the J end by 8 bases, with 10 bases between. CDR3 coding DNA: TGCGCCAGCAGTCAAATGGGGCCTGATTCACCCCTCCACTTT. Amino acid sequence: CASSQMGPDSPLHF.

CDR3 nucleotides: TGCAGTGCTAGAAGCCCGGGGACCATTGAGCAGTTCTTC. This encodes CSARSPGTIEQFF. This chain joins TRBV20-1 and TRBJ2-1; tentatively, D is TRBD1 or TRBD2 (5 bases each). The CDR3 has 13 residues. Looked up from germline, CDR1 is DFQATT and CDR2 is SNEGSKA (reference sequence). With 2 bases removed from V and 9 bases from J, the gap between germline ends came to 14 bases.

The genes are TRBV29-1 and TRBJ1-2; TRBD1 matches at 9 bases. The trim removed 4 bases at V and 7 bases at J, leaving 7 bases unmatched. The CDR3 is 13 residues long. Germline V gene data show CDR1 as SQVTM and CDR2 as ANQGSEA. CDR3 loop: CSVGQQTGGGYTF. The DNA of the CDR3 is TGCAGCGTTGGCCAGCAGACAGGGGGTGGCTACACCTTC.

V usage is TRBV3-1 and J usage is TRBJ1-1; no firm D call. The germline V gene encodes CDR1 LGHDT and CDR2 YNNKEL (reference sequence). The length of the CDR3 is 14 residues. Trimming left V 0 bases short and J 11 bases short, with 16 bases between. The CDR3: CASSQDPLNLRAFF. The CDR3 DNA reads TGTGCCAGCAGCCAAGACCCGTTGAACTTAAGGGCTTTCTTT. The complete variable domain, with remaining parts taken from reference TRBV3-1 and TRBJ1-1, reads DTAVSQTPKYLVTQMGNDKSIKCEQNLGHDTMYWYKQDSKKFLKIMFSYNNKELIINETVPNRFSPKSPDKAHLNLHINSLELGDSAVYFCASSQDPLNLRAFFGQGTRLTVV.

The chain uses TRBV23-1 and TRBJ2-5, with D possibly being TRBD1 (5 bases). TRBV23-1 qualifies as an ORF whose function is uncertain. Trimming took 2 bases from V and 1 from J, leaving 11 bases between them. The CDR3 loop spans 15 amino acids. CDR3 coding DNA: TGCGCCAGCAGTCAACCCCCCAGGGCCCAAGAGACCCAGTACTTC. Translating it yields CASSQPPRAQETQYF.